The text below deals with one T cell receptor (beta chain). As yet, its antigen is unknown. Per germline, CDR1 MGHRA and CDR2 YSYEKL. V lost 0 bases, J lost 7 bases, and 10 bases stayed unmatched. The CDR3 loop spans 16 amino acids. Clones were read by immunoSEQ multiplex PCR, and TCRdb kept only the in-frame ones, dropping some. The data show about 360,000 clones, about nine tenths seen once. This sample is part of a study of cytomegalovirus exposure and HLA in healthy donors. Study background: The same platform used for the approximately 700 first-cohort repertoires was also used for the 120 or so validation repertoires, as a later analysis reported.

Study results and caveats: The CMV antigen specificity of a few CMV-associated chains was confirmed through in vitro analysis. Rare TCR sequences dominated, though some public TCRs recurred in many donors. Overall, approximately 150 TCR beta chains were annotated as cytomegalovirus-associated.

The rearrangement uses TRBV4-1 and TRBJ2-7, with 9 bases that match TRBD1. The source material was PBMCs. The origin of this receptor is a woman aged 18-29 years in good health and CMV-seronegative. The CDR3 region is CASSQERGQGLGEQYF. The CDR3 coding sequence is TGCGCCAGCAGCCAAGAAAGAGGACAGGGGTTGGGAGAGCAGTACTTC.